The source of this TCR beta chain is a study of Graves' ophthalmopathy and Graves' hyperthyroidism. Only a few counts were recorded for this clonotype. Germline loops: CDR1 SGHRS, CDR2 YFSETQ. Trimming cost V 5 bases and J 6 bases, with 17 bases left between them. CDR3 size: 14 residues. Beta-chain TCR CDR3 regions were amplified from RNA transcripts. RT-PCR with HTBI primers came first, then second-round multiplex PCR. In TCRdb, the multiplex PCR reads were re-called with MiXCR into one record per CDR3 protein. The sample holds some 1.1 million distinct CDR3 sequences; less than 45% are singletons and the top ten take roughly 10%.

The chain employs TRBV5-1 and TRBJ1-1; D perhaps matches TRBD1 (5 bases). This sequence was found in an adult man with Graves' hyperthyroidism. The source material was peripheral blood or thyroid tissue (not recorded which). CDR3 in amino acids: CASRPGGEMAEAFF. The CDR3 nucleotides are TGCGCCAGCAGGCCCGGGGGGGAAATGGCTGAAGCTTTCTTT.